This record concerns one T cell receptor (beta chain) sequence. The sample belongs to a study of shared clonotypes between healthy human individuals. Per the germline V gene, CDR1 is MDHEN and CDR2 is SYDVKM. Trimming cost V 8 bases and J 3 bases; bases outside gene matches: 12. This CDR3 has 15 residues. Libraries were prepared by immunoSEQ multiplex PCR; TCRdb keeps only in-frame clonotypes and omits some of them. The sample includes 2,500,000 or so clones, 93% seen only once; the top ten take 0.36%. The chain recombines TRBV28 with TRBJ2-7; 8 bases are a match to TRBD1. Sequenced material: naive CD4+ T cells from PBMCs. Subset denoted: CD45RA+ positively selected. The sequence was obtained from a man between 18 and 29 years old in good health. Some clones in this sample may be carry-over from other donors' samples. CDR3 amino acids: CASRPGGANGYEQYF. The CDR3 DNA reads TGTGCCAGCCGACCAGGGGGCGCGAACGGCTACGAGCAGTACTTC.